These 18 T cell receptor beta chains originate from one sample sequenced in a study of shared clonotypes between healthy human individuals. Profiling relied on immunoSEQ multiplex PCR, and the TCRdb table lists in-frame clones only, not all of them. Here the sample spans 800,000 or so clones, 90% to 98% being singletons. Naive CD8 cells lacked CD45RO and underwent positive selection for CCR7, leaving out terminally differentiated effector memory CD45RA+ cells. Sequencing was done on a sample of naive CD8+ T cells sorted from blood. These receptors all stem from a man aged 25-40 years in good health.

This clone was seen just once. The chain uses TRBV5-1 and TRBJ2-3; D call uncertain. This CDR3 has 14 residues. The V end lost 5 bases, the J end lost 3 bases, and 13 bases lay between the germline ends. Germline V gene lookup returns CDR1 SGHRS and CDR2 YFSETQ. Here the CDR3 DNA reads TGCGCCAGCAGTCCTCAAGTTAGGACAGATACGCAGTATTTT. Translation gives CASSPQVRTDTQYF.

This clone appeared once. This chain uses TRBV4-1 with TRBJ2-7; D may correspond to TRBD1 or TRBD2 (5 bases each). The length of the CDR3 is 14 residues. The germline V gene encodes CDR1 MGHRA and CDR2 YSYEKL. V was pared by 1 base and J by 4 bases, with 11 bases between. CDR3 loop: CASSQVGDFYEQYF. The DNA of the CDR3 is TGCGCCAGCAGCCAAGTGGGGGATTTTTACGAGCAGTACTTC.

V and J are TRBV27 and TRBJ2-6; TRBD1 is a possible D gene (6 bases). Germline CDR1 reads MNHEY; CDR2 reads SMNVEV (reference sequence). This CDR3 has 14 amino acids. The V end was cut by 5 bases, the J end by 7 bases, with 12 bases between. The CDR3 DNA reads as TGTGCCAGCAGTCCCGGGACATCCGCCAACGTCCTGACTTTC. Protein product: CASSPGTSANVLTF.

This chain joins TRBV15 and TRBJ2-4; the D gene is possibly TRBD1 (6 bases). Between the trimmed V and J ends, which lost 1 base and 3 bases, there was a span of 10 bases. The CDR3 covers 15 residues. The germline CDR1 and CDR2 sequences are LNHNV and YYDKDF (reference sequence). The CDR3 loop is CATSRVRQDKNIQYF. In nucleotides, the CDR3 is TGTGCCACCAGCAGAGTCCGACAGGACAAAAACATTCAGTACTTC.

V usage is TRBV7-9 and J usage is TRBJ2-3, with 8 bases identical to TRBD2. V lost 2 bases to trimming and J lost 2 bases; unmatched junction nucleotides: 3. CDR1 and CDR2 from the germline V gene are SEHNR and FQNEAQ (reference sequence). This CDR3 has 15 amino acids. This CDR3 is CASSLTSGHTDTQYF. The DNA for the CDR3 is TGTGCCAGCAGCTTAACTAGCGGACACACAGATACGCAGTATTTT. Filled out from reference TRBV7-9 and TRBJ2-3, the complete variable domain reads DTGVSQNPRHKITKRGQNVTFRCDPISEHNRLYWYRQTLGQGPEFLTYFQNEAQLEKSRLLSDRFSAERPKGSFSTLEIQRTEQGDSAMYLCASSLTSGHTDTQYFGPGTRLTVL.

CDR3 in amino acids: CASSLDSSGVQETQYF. For the CDR3, the DNA is TGTGCCAGCAGCTTAGATTCCAGCGGGGTACAAGAGACCCAGTACTTC. This rearrangement joins TRBV11-2 to TRBJ2-5; TRBD2 agrees at 7 bases. With 0 bases clipped from V and 2 bases from J, the junction kept 6 bases outside the gene matches. Germline V gene sequence: CDR1 SGHAT, CDR2 FQNNGV. The CDR3 length is 16 residues.

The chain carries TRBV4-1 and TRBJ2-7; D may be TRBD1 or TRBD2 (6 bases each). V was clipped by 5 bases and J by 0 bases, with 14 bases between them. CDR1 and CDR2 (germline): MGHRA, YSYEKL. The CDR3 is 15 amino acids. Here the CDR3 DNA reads TGCGCCAGCAGCGTCCGGGGGCAGAGCTCCTACGAGCAGTACTTC. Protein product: CASSVRGQSSYEQYF.

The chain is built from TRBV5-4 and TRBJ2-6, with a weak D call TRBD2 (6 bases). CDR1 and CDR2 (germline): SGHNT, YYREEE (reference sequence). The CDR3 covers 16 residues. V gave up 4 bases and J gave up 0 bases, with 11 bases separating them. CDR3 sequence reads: CASSPGGVSGANVLTF. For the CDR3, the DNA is TGTGCCAGCAGCCCCGGGGGAGTCTCTGGGGCCAACGTCCTGACTTTC.

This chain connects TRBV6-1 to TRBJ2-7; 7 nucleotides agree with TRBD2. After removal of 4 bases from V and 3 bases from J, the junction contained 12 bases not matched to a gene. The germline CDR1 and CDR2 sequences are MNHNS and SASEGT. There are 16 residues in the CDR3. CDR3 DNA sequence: TGTGCCAGCAGTGGACTAGCTTCCTCCCTTGGCTACGAGCAGTACTTC. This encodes CASSGLASSLGYEQYF.

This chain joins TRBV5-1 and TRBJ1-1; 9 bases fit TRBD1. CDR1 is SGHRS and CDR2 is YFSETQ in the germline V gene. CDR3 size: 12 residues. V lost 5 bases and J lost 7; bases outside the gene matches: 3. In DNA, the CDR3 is TGCGCCAGCAGACAGGGACAGGGTGAAGCTTTCTTT. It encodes CASRQGQGEAFF. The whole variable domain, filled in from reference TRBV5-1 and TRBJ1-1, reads KAGVTQTPRYLIKTRGQQVTLSCSPISGHRSVSWYQQTPGQGLQFLFEYFSETQRNKGNFPGRFSGRQFSNSRSEMNVSTLELGDSALYLCASRQGQGEAFFGQGTRLTVV.

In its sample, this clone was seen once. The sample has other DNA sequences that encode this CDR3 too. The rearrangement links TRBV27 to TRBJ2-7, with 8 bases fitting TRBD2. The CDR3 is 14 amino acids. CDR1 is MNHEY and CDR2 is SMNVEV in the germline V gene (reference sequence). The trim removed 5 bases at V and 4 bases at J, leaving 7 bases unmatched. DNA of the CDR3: TGTGCCAGCAGTCCTGGGACTAGAGGATACGAGCAGTACTTC. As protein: CASSPGTRGYEQYF.

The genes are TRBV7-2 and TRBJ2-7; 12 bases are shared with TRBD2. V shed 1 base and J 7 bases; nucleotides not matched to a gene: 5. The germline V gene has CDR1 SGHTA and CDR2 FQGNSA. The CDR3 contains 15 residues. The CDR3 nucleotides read TGTGCCAGCAGCTTAGAACTAGCGGGGGGAGGGGAGCAGTACTTC. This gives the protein CASSLELAGGGEQYF.

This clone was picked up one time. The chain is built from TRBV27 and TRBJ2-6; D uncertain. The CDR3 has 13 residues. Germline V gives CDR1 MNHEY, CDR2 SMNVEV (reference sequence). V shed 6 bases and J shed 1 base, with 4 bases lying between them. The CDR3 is CASRESGANVLTF. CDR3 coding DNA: TGTGCCAGCAGGGAATCTGGGGCCAACGTCCTGACTTTC. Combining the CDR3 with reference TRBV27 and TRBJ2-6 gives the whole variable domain EAQVTQNPRYLITVTGKKLTVTCSQNMNHEYMSWYRQDPGLGLRQIYYSMNVEVTDKGDVPEGYKVSRKEKRNFPLILESPSPNQTSLYFCASRESGANVLTFGAGSRLTVL.

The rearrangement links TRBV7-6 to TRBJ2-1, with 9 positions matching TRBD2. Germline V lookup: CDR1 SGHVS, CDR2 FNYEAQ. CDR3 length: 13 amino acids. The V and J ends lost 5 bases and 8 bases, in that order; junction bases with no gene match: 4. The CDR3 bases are TGTGCCAGCAGCGCCGGGACTAGCTATGAGCAGTTCTTC. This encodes CASSAGTSYEQFF.

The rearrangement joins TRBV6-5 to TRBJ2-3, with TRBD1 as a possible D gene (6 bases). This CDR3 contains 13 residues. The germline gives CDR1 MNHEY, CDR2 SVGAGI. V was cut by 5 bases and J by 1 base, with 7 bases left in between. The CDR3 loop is CASSHRGTDTQYF. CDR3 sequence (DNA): TGTGCCAGCAGTCACAGGGGCACAGATACGCAGTATTTT.

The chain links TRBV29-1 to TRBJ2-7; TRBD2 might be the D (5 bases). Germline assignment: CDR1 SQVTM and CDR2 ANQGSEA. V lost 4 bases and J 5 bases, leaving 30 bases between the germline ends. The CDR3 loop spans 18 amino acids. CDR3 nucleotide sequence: TGCAGCGTTGTATTTACGGGCGGAGGCATTAAAAGTATCCACGAGCAGTACTTC. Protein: CSVVFTGGGIKSIHEQYF.

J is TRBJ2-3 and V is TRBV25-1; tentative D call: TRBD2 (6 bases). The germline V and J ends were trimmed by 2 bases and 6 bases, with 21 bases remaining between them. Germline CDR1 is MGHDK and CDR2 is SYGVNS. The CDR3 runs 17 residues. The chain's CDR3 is CASSERDRRETFDTQYF. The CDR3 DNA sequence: TGTGCCAGCAGTGAACGCGACCGGAGGGAGACTTTCGATACGCAGTATTTT.

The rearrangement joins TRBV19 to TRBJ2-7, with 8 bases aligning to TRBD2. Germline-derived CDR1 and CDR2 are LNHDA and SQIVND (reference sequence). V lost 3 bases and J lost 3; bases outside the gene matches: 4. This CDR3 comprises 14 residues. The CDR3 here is CASSIGAGGYEQYF. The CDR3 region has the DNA TGTGCCAGTAGTATTGGTGCGGGGGGCTACGAGCAGTACTTC.